These 8 T cell receptor beta chains were sequenced from one sample in a study of blood T cells in healthy people across ages. Sample-barcoded 5' priming and a J-beta primer mix drove a second PCR of about 6 to 12 cycles. In TCRdb, the 5' RACE reads were re-called with MiXCR into one record per CDR3 protein. Here the sample spans some 320,000 distinct CDR3 sequences, about 25% being singletons. The sample consisted of blood. The receptors shown here come from a woman aged 65 to 85 in good health.

This sequence joins TRBV3-1 and TRBJ1-1, with a weak D call TRBD1 (6 bases). The ends were cut back, 3 bases at V and 6 bases at J, with 11 bases in the middle. Germline V lookup: CDR1 LGHDT, CDR2 YNNKEL (reference sequence). The CDR3 has 13 residues. The CDR3 loop is CASSHVRGAEAFF. Here the CDR3 DNA reads TGTGCCAGCAGCCACGTTAGGGGGGCTGAAGCTTTCTTT.

This clonotype was seen only a few times. The chain links TRBV11-2 to TRBJ1-6, with D hard to call. V lost 1 base and J 7 bases, leaving 5 bases between the germline ends. The CDR3 extends over 13 amino acids. From germline, CDR1 is SGHAT and CDR2 FQNNGV. The CDR3 reads CASSLVPNSPLHF. The DNA for the CDR3 is TGTGCCAGCAGCTTAGTCCCCAATTCACCCCTCCACTTT.

This clonotype was seen repeatedly, ten times or more. The chain carries TRBV7-9 and TRBJ1-1; 7 bases are shared with TRBD1. Losses at the gene ends were 5 bases for V and 2 bases for J; bases not matched to a gene: 8. The CDR3 has 15 amino acids. Germline V gene sequence: CDR1 SEHNR, CDR2 FQNEAQ (reference sequence). This CDR3 is CASSPGTAQNTEAFF. The CDR3 nucleotides read TGTGCCAGCAGCCCAGGGACAGCCCAAAACACTGAAGCTTTCTTT. Together with reference TRBV7-9 and TRBJ1-1, the CDR3 gives the full variable domain: DTGVSQNPRHKITKRGQNVTFRCDPISEHNRLYWYRQTLGQGPEFLTYFQNEAQLEKSRLLSDRFSAERPKGSFSTLEIQRTEQGDSAMYLCASSPGTAQNTEAFFGQGTRLTVV.

This clonotype came up a few times. The V and J genes are TRBV5-5 and TRBJ2-5; D ambiguous. The J call may be wrong; the DNA end is better matched by TRBJ2-1. Germline CDR1 reads SGHKS; CDR2 reads YYEKEE (reference sequence). There are 12 residues in the CDR3. The CDR3: CASSSSFSEQFF. The CDR3 nucleotides read TGTGCCAGCAGCTCGTCTTTTAGTGAGCAGTTCTTC.

This clonotype turned up a few times. One junction end disagrees with the germline gene, perhaps due to a read error. V is TRBV28 and J is TRBJ2-1, with D possibly matching TRBD1 (6 bases). The CDR3 runs 14 residues. Germline-derived CDR1 and CDR2 are MDHEN and SYDVKM. For the CDR3, the DNA is TGTGCCAGCAAGATGGCAGGGGCGGTCAATGAGCAGTCCTTC. Translation: CASKMAGAVNEQSF.

This clonotype has more than one count but fewer than ten. The V and J genes are TRBV29-1 and TRBJ1-1, with 8 bases aligning to TRBD1. Germline-derived CDR1 and CDR2 are SQVTM and ANQGSEA. V was clipped by 4 bases and J by 2 bases; unmatched bases: 9. The CDR3 covers 15 residues. CDR3 protein: CSVVGGTGANTEAFF. In DNA, the CDR3 is TGCAGCGTTGTAGGTGGGACAGGAGCTAACACTGAAGCTTTCTTT.

V gene TRBV9 combines with J gene TRBJ2-3, with 8 bases that match TRBD2. Trimming cost V 0 bases and J 0 bases; bases outside gene matches: 6. This CDR3 is 17 amino acids long. The germline V gene has CDR1 SGDLS and CDR2 YYNGEE. CDR3 region: CASSVDSGSFSTDTQYF. DNA of the CDR3: TGTGCCAGCAGCGTAGACAGCGGGAGTTTTAGCACAGATACGCAGTATTTT.

The V call is TRBV13, the J call TRBJ2-5; 7 bases map to TRBD2. CDR1 and CDR2 from the germline V gene are PRHDT and FYEKMQ (reference sequence). V dropped 5 bases and J dropped 5; count of bases not matched to a gene: 11. The CDR3 is 15 amino acids. CDR3 nucleotides: TGTGCCAGCAGCCCCCAGGGAGGGTCCTTGGAGACCCAGTACTTC. As protein: CASSPQGGSLETQYF.